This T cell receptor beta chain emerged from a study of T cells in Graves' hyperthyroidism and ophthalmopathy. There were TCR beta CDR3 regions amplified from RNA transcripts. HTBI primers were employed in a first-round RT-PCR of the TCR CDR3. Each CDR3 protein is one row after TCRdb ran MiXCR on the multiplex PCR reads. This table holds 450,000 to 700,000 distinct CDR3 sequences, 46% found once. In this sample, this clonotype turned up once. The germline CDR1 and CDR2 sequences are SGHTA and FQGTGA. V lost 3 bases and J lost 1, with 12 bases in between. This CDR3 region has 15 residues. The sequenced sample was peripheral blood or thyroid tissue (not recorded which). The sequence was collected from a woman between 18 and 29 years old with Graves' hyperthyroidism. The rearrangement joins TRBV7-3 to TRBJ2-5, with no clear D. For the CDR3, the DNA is TGTGCCAGCAGCTTGATTGGAAACAGCCAAGAGACCCAGTACTTC. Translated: CASSLIGNSQETQYF.